Below are 12 T cell receptor beta chains sequenced from a single sample in a study of blood T cell repertoires in COVID-19. The assay was immunoSEQ multiplex PCR, and TCRdb's table has in-frame clones only and misses some. The sample comprises 200,000 to 250,000 clones, around 83% of which are singletons, and approximately 8% rests with the top ten. Sequencing used peripheral blood. The source is a woman of 80 years or more with COVID-19, enrolled during active disease.

The chain joins TRBV5-1 to TRBJ1-3, with TRBD1 matching over 11 bases. Per germline, CDR1 SGHRS and CDR2 YFSETQ. There are 16 residues in the CDR3. With 5 bases clipped from V and 0 bases from J, the junction kept 4 bases outside the gene matches. The CDR3 DNA sequence: TGCGCCAGCAGGGACGGGACAGGGGGCTCTGGAAACACCATATATTTT. It is translated as CASRDGTGGSGNTIYF.

The rearrangement links TRBV5-4 to TRBJ2-3; the match to TRBD2 covers 11 bases. CDR1 and CDR2 from the germline V gene are SGHNT and YYREEE (reference sequence). V lost 10 bases and J lost 0; bases outside the gene matches: 22. The CDR3 has 20 amino acids. CDR3 amino acids: CADLPLTSGKSYSSTDTQYF. The CDR3 bases are TGTGCCGACCTACCCCTGACTAGCGGGAAATCGTATTCTAGCACAGATACGCAGTATTTT.

V gene TRBV12-3 or TRBV12-4 combines with J gene TRBJ2-7; D is uncertain. This CDR3 spans 13 amino acids. Trimming removed 2 bases from V and 3 bases from J, with 8 bases in between. CDR3 DNA sequence: TGTGCCAGCAGTTTAAACAGAGACTACGAGCAGTACTTC. As protein: CASSLNRDYEQYF.

The V gene is TRBV7-9, the J gene TRBJ2-7; D ambiguous. V dropped 7 bases and J dropped 7 bases, with 23 bases sitting between them. Germline CDR1 and CDR2: SEHNR and FQNEAQ (reference sequence). This CDR3 contains 15 residues. In nucleotides, the CDR3 is TGTGCCAGCACCCTTACGAAGGTAGCCATAAGTGAGCAGTACTTC. Its translation: CASTLTKVAISEQYF.

V is TRBV28 and J is TRBJ1-1; possible D gene TRBD1, 5 bases. This CDR3 has 16 amino acids. Trimming left V 7 bases short and J 0 bases short, with 18 bases between. The germline V gene has CDR1 MDHEN and CDR2 SYDVKM. The CDR3 nucleotides are TGTGCCAGCACCCCAGCGGTACGGGGGATGAACACTGAAGCTTTCTTT. Translating gives CASTPAVRGMNTEAFF.

In its sample, this clone was seen once. The V and J genes are TRBV5-1 and TRBJ2-2; TRBD1 might be the D (5 bases). The germline gives CDR1 SGHRS, CDR2 YFSETQ. The CDR3 sequence is 13 residues long. Deletions cut 2 bases from V and 5 bases from J, with 7 bases between. Here the CDR3 DNA reads TGCGCCAGCAGCTTCCAGGGAACCGGGGAGCTGTTTTTT. It yields the protein CASSFQGTGELFF.

V and J are TRBV5-4 and TRBJ2-7; perhaps TRBD1 as D (5 bases). Germline-derived CDR1 and CDR2 are SGHNT and YYREEE (reference sequence). CDR3 size: 13 residues. Between the trimmed V and J ends, which lost 0 bases and 6 bases, there was a span of 10 bases. The CDR3 here is CASSLVRGSEQYF. In nucleotides, the CDR3 is TGTGCCAGCAGCTTGGTTAGGGGATCCGAGCAGTACTTC.

The chain couples TRBV20-1 to TRBJ2-4; D gene ambiguous. Germline V CDR1 and CDR2: DFQATT, SNEGSKA (reference sequence). V lost 8 bases, J lost 8 bases, and 13 bases lay in between. There are 11 residues in the CDR3. For the CDR3, the DNA is TGCAGTTTCGAACAGTTGGACATTCAGTACTTC. Translation gives CSFEQLDIQYF.

This chain joins TRBV6-5 and TRBJ2-3; tentative D call: TRBD2 (6 bases). CDR3 size: 15 residues. Trimming took 6 bases from V and 2 from J, leaving 15 bases between them. Germline V gene lookup returns CDR1 MNHEY and CDR2 SVGAGI. CDR3 sequence reads: CASRRDFQITDTQYF. The CDR3 nucleotides read TGTGCCAGCAGGAGGGACTTCCAAATCACAGATACGCAGTATTTT.

The genes are TRBV6-5 and TRBJ2-1; D is unresolved. This CDR3 comprises 11 residues. V lost 7 bases to trimming and J lost 9 bases, with 10 bases between them. Per the germline V gene, CDR1 is MNHEY and CDR2 is SVGAGI. CDR3 amino acids: CASTSNSEQFF. As DNA, the CDR3 is TGTGCCAGCACCTCAAATAGTGAGCAGTTCTTC.

In its sample, this clone was seen once. The gene calls are TRBV6-6 and TRBJ1-4; D remains unclear. This CDR3 is 10 amino acids long. Trimming took 7 bases from V and 7 from J, leaving 4 bases between them. Germline V gene sequence: CDR1 MNHNY, CDR2 SVGAGI (reference sequence). The CDR3 sequence: CASTGEKLFF. In DNA form, the CDR3 reads TGTGCCAGCACCGGTGAAAAACTGTTTTTT.

This chain links TRBV24-1 with TRBJ1-1; 9 bases match TRBD1. Germline CDR1 KGHDR, CDR2 SFDVKD. CDR3 length equals 17 residues. J lost 1 base, V lost 5 bases, and 10 bases had no gene match. The CDR3 bases are TGTGCCACCAGTGCCACCGACAGGGGGATGGGGAACACTGAAGCTTTCTTT. This sequence encodes CATSATDRGMGNTEAFF.